Listed here are 2 T cell receptor beta chains from one sample, sequenced in a study of long-term antiretroviral therapy in people with HIV. Assay version v3.0 of immunoSEQ was used, and it was run at survey level. Generated by immunoSEQ multiplex PCR, the TCRdb table keeps only in-frame clones and is missing some. This sample has under 30,000 clones, with roughly 94% found just once. Sequencing used unsorted PBMCs, obtained 5.3 years after starting antiretroviral therapy. Receptor source: a man in his fifties or sixties with HIV.

The rearrangement uses TRBV6-1 and TRBJ2-1; perhaps TRBD2 as D (5 bases). Germline V gene sequence: CDR1 MNHNS, CDR2 SASEGT. The CDR3 consists of 14 residues. V lost 8 bases to trimming and J lost 2 bases, with 13 bases between them. This chain's CDR3 is CASGREKTYNEQFF. DNA of the CDR3: TGTGCCAGCGGTAGGGAGAAAACCTACAATGAGCAGTTCTTC.

V usage is TRBV21-1 and J usage is TRBJ1-1. TRBV21-1 is a recognized pseudogene. This CDR3 comprises 15 residues. The CDR3 reads CASSKRRRGDTEAFF. The CDR3 bases are TGTGCCAGCAGCAAAAGGCGACGGGGGGACACTGAAGCTTTCTTT.